This is a list of T cell receptor beta chains from one sample in a study of blood T cell repertoires in COVID-19. This table comes from immunoSEQ multiplex PCR, and its TCRdb copy is limited to in-frame clones, with some not included. The sample lists about 210,000 clones; about 79% were seen once. The sample comprised peripheral blood. All receptors derive from a man aged 50 to 59 with active or convalescent COVID-19. Both conserved end residues are part of each CDR3. The order of the fields is J gene, D gene, V gene, clone size, CDR3 protein, CDR3 DNA. A D gene is named only where the DNA matches it firmly. Not all rows give a size; the values are once, few, many and, for expanded clones, a class.

J gene: TRBJ2-3; D gene: .; V gene: TRBV11-1; clone size: .; CDR3 protein: CASSLGPTPQDTQYF; CDR3 DNA: TGTGCCAGCAGCTTAGGACCGACCCCACAGGATACGCAGTATTTT
J gene: TRBJ2-1; D gene: TRBD1; V gene: TRBV11-2; clone size: .; CDR3 protein: CASSFGTGGNEQFF; CDR3 DNA: TGTGCCAGCAGTTTTGGGACAGGGGGCAATGAGCAGTTCTTC
J gene: TRBJ1-3; D gene: .; V gene: TRBV28; clone size: .; CDR3 protein: CASSRLGQGSEHNTIYF; CDR3 DNA: TGTGCCAGCAGCCGCCTAGGGCAGGGCTCCGAGCACAACACCATATATTTT
J gene: TRBJ2-7; D gene: TRBD2; V gene: TRBV5-8; clone size: .; CDR3 protein: CASSLTLAGGPYEQYF; CDR3 DNA: TGTGCCAGCAGCTTGACACTAGCGGGAGGGCCCTACGAGCAGTACTTC
J gene: TRBJ1-1; D gene: .; V gene: TRBV19; clone size: few; CDR3 protein: CASSILVNTEAFF; CDR3 DNA: TGTGCCAGTAGTATACTAGTCAACACTGAAGCTTTCTTT
J gene: TRBJ2-3; D gene: .; V gene: TRBV5-4; clone size: .; CDR3 protein: CASSLTARRTDTQYF; CDR3 DNA: TGTGCCAGCAGCTTGACCGCAAGGAGGACAGATACGCAGTATTTT
J gene: TRBJ1-6; D gene: .; V gene: TRBV6-5; clone size: few; CDR3 protein: CASSYVQTYNSPLHF; CDR3 DNA: TGTGCCAGCAGTTACGTACAGACATATAATTCACCCCTCCACTTT
J gene: TRBJ2-1; D gene: TRBD2; V gene: TRBV20-1; clone size: .; CDR3 protein: CSATKTSEQFF; CDR3 DNA: TGCAGTGCTACGAAGACTAGCGAGCAGTTCTTC
J gene: TRBJ1-1; D gene: .; V gene: TRBV28; clone size: .; CDR3 protein: CASSPPGLYTEAFF; CDR3 DNA: TGTGCCAGCAGCCCCCCAGGCCTGTACACTGAAGCTTTCTTT
J gene: TRBJ2-1; D gene: TRBD2; V gene: TRBV4-1; clone size: .; CDR3 protein: CASSQPPGLVYNEQFF; CDR3 DNA: TGCGCCAGCAGCCAACCCCCGGGACTAGTCTACAATGAGCAGTTCTTC
J gene: TRBJ1-6; D gene: TRBD1; V gene: TRBV5-4; clone size: few; CDR3 protein: CASSLGQETLHF; CDR3 DNA: TGTGCCAGCAGCCTGGGACAGGAAACCCTCCACTTT
J gene: TRBJ1-4; D gene: TRBD1; V gene: TRBV5-1; clone size: .; CDR3 protein: CASSPTPGQGPEKLFF; CDR3 DNA: TGCGCCAGCAGCCCCACACCGGGACAGGGGCCGGAAAAACTGTTTTTT
J gene: TRBJ2-5; D gene: .; V gene: TRBV25-1; clone size: few; CDR3 protein: CASSDGTQYF; CDR3 DNA: TGTGCCAGCAGTGACGGGACCCAGTACTTC
J gene: TRBJ2-5; D gene: TRBD1; V gene: TRBV15; clone size: .; CDR3 protein: CATSRPGQGSRETQYF; CDR3 DNA: TGTGCCACCAGCAGACCAGGACAGGGGTCGAGAGAGACCCAGTACTTC
J gene: TRBJ2-7; D gene: TRBD2; V gene: TRBV20-1; clone size: .; CDR3 protein: CSASSLGVRGVGQYF; CDR3 DNA: TGCAGTGCTAGTTCCCTTGGGGTACGGGGGGTTGGGCAGTACTTC
J gene: TRBJ1-2; D gene: .; V gene: TRBV28; clone size: .; CDR3 protein: CASSSLPNRPTNYGYTF; CDR3 DNA: TGTGCCAGCAGTTCGCTACCGAACAGGCCCACTAACTATGGCTACACCTTC
J gene: TRBJ2-1; D gene: TRBD2; V gene: TRBV6-4; clone size: .; CDR3 protein: CASALAGGENEQFF; CDR3 DNA: TGTGCCAGCGCACTAGCGGGAGGTGAAAATGAGCAGTTCTTC
J gene: TRBJ1-1; D gene: TRBD1; V gene: TRBV6-2/TRBV6-3; clone size: .; CDR3 protein: CASSRRQGALNSEAFF; CDR3 DNA: TGTGCCAGCAGTCGACGACAGGGGGCCCTGAACAGTGAAGCTTTCTTT
J gene: TRBJ2-5; D gene: TRBD2; V gene: TRBV4-3; clone size: few; CDR3 protein: CASSPGRRGETQYF; CDR3 DNA: TGCGCCAGCAGCCCAGGGCGGCGGGGGGAGACCCAGTACTTC
J gene: TRBJ1-3; D gene: .; V gene: TRBV5-1; clone size: many; CDR3 protein: CASSLLTGSSGNTIYF; CDR3 DNA: TGCGCCAGTTCGCTTCTAACAGGGAGCTCTGGAAACACCATATATTTT
J gene: TRBJ2-2; D gene: TRBD2; V gene: TRBV10-3; clone size: .; CDR3 protein: CAISDLAGRSGGRSGELFF; CDR3 DNA: TGTGCCATCAGTGATTTAGCGGGTAGGAGCGGGGGCAGGTCCGGGGAGCTGTTTTTT
J gene: TRBJ2-1; D gene: TRBD2; V gene: TRBV7-2; clone size: .; CDR3 protein: CASSRGHPTSGASYNEQFF; CDR3 DNA: TGTGCCAGCAGCCGCGGGCACCCCACTAGCGGAGCCAGCTACAATGAGCAGTTCTTC
J gene: TRBJ2-1; D gene: .; V gene: TRBV5-1; clone size: .; CDR3 protein: CASSTMPGENEQFF; CDR3 DNA: TGCGCCAGCAGCACAATGCCAGGGGAAAATGAGCAGTTCTTC
J gene: TRBJ2-2; D gene: TRBD2; V gene: TRBV7-6; clone size: .; CDR3 protein: CASSFTGGRDTGELFF; CDR3 DNA: TGTGCCAGCAGCTTTACCGGCGGGAGGGATACCGGGGAGCTGTTTTTT
J gene: TRBJ1-2; D gene: .; V gene: TRBV18; clone size: once; CDR3 protein: CASSRPREGLYGYTF; CDR3 DNA: TGTGCCAGCTCACGGCCCCGGGAAGGCCTCTATGGCTACACCTTC
J gene: TRBJ2-5; D gene: TRBD2; V gene: TRBV18; clone size: .; CDR3 protein: CASSPRTSGVETQYF; CDR3 DNA: TGTGCCAGCTCACCTCGGACTAGCGGGGTAGAGACCCAGTACTTC
J gene: TRBJ2-2; D gene: TRBD2; V gene: TRBV4-1; clone size: .; CDR3 protein: CASSQGRLAANTGELFF; CDR3 DNA: TGCGCCAGCAGCCAAGGTAGGCTAGCGGCCAACACCGGGGAGCTGTTTTTT
J gene: TRBJ2-1; D gene: .; V gene: TRBV24-1; clone size: .; CDR3 protein: CATSRLGPPNEQFF; CDR3 DNA: TGTGCCACCAGTCGACTAGGGCCCCCTAATGAGCAGTTCTTC
J gene: TRBJ1-1; D gene: .; V gene: TRBV3-1/TRBV3-2; clone size: .; CDR3 protein: CASSQEASNTEAFF; CDR3 DNA: TGTGCCAGCAGCCAAGAGGCTTCGAACACTGAAGCTTTCTTT
J gene: TRBJ2-3; D gene: TRBD1; V gene: TRBV6-5; clone size: .; CDR3 protein: CASSYSGTGTGNRYF; CDR3 DNA: TGTGCCAGCAGTTACTCGGGGACAGGGACAGGCAATCGGTATTTT
J gene: TRBJ2-2; D gene: .; V gene: TRBV4-1; clone size: .; CDR3 protein: CASSHPDRNTGELFF; CDR3 DNA: TGCGCCAGCAGCCACCCGGACAGAAACACCGGGGAGCTGTTTTTT
J gene: TRBJ2-1; D gene: TRBD2; V gene: TRBV27; clone size: .; CDR3 protein: CASSPPPGLASYNEQFF; CDR3 DNA: TGTGCCAGCAGTCCTCCTCCGGGACTAGCGTCCTACAATGAGCAGTTCTTC
J gene: TRBJ1-5; D gene: .; V gene: TRBV19; clone size: .; CDR3 protein: CASSSKGNGGNQPQHF; CDR3 DNA: TGTGCCAGTAGTTCCAAGGGGAATGGCGGCAATCAGCCCCAGCATTTT
J gene: TRBJ2-5; D gene: .; V gene: TRBV28; clone size: .; CDR3 protein: CASSRANQETQYF; CDR3 DNA: TGTGCCAGCAGTCGAGCGAATCAAGAGACCCAGTACTTC
J gene: TRBJ1-1; D gene: .; V gene: TRBV6-5; clone size: .; CDR3 protein: CASSQLGGSGTEAFF; CDR3 DNA: TGTGCCAGCAGTCAATTAGGGGGTTCAGGCACTGAAGCTTTCTTT
J gene: TRBJ2-1; D gene: .; V gene: TRBV9; clone size: .; CDR3 protein: CASSVGGAWGYNEQFF; CDR3 DNA: TGTGCCAGCAGCGTAGGGGGAGCGTGGGGTTACAATGAGCAGTTCTTC
J gene: TRBJ2-7; D gene: .; V gene: TRBV30; clone size: .; CDR3 protein: CAWSVWEVSRVYEQYF; CDR3 DNA: TGTGCCTGGAGTGTATGGGAGGTCAGCAGGGTCTACGAGCAGTACTTC
J gene: TRBJ1-2; D gene: .; V gene: TRBV5-8; clone size: .; CDR3 protein: CASSFSRSNYGYTF; CDR3 DNA: TGTGCCAGCAGCTTCTCCAGGTCTAACTATGGCTACACCTTC
J gene: TRBJ2-3; D gene: TRBD2; V gene: TRBV11-2; clone size: .; CDR3 protein: CASSLQSGLAGVADTQYF; CDR3 DNA: TGTGCCAGCAGCCTACAATCGGGACTAGCGGGAGTGGCAGATACGCAGTATTTT
J gene: TRBJ2-1; D gene: TRBD2; V gene: TRBV24-1; clone size: .; CDR3 protein: CATSDPTSGKVGEQFF; CDR3 DNA: TGTGCCACCAGTGACCCGACTAGCGGGAAGGTAGGTGAGCAGTTCTTC
J gene: TRBJ1-1; D gene: .; V gene: TRBV28; clone size: .; CDR3 protein: CASSLGQNTEAFF; CDR3 DNA: TGTGCCAGCAGCCTCGGACAGAACACTGAAGCTTTCTTT
J gene: TRBJ1-6; D gene: TRBD1; V gene: TRBV5-1; clone size: .; CDR3 protein: CASRPGTGNSPLHF; CDR3 DNA: TGCGCCAGCAGACCCGGGACAGGGAATTCACCCCTCCACTTT
J gene: TRBJ2-4; D gene: .; V gene: TRBV28; clone size: .; CDR3 protein: CASSLWAGDASGVKNIQYF; CDR3 DNA: TGTGCCAGCAGTTTATGGGCAGGGGATGCTAGCGGAGTGAAAAACATTCAGTACTTC
J gene: TRBJ1-6; D gene: .; V gene: TRBV5-5; clone size: .; CDR3 protein: CASSFGNSPLHF; CDR3 DNA: TGTGCCAGCAGCTTCGGGAATTCACCCCTCCACTTT
J gene: TRBJ2-1; D gene: TRBD2; V gene: TRBV5-4; clone size: .; CDR3 protein: CASSLARAGGPEQFF; CDR3 DNA: TGTGCCAGCAGCTTGGCCCGGGCGGGGGGACCTGAGCAGTTCTTC
J gene: TRBJ2-1; D gene: TRBD2; V gene: TRBV5-4; clone size: .; CDR3 protein: CASSAPTGTRTVNEQFF; CDR3 DNA: TGTGCCAGCAGCGCTCCGACCGGGACTAGGACCGTCAATGAGCAGTTCTTC
J gene: TRBJ2-1; D gene: .; V gene: TRBV27; clone size: .; CDR3 protein: CASSFDIGTQEQFF; CDR3 DNA: TGTGCCAGCAGTTTCGACATCGGGACTCAAGAGCAGTTCTTC